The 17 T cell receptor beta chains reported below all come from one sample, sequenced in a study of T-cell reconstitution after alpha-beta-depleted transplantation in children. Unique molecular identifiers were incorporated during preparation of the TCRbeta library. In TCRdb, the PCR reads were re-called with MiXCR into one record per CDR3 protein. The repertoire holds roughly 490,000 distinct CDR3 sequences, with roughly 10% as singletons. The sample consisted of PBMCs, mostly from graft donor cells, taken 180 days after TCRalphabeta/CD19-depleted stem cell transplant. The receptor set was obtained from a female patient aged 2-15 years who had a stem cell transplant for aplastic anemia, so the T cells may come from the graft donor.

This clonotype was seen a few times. CDR3 region: CASSFHRALTYEQYF. CDR3 nucleotides: TGTGCCAGCAGTTTCCACAGGGCTCTTACCTACGAGCAGTACTTC. The chain uses TRBV27 and TRBJ2-7; D may be TRBD1 (6 bases). The CDR3 covers 15 residues. The V end lost 3 bases, the J end lost 2 bases, and 14 bases lay between the germline ends. Per the germline V gene, CDR1 is MNHEY and CDR2 is SMNVEV (reference sequence).

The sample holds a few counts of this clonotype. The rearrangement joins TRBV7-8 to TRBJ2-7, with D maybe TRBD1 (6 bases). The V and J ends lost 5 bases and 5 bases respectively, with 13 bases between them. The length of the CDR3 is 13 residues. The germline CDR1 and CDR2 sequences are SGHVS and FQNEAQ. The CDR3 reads CASSPTGYHEQYF. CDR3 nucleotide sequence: TGTGCCAGCAGCCCGACAGGTTACCACGAGCAGTACTTC. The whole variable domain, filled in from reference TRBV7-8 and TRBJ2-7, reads GAGVSQSPRYKVAKRGQDVALRCDPISGHVSLFWYQQALGQGPEFLTYFQNEAQLDKSGLPSDRFFAERPEGSVSTLKIQRTQQEDSAVYLCASSPTGYHEQYFGPGTRLTVT.

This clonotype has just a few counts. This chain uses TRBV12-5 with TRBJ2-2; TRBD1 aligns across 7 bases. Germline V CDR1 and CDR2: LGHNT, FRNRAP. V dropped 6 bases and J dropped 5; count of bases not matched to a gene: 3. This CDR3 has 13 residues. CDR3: CASGRGRTGELFF. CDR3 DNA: TGTGCTAGTGGAAGGGGGCGAACCGGGGAGCTGTTTTTT.

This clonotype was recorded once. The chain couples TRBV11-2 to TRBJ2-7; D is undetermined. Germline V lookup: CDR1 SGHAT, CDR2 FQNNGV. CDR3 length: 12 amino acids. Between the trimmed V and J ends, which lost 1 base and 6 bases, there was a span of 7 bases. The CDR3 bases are TGTGCCAGCAGCTTAGGAGGACCCGAGCAGTACTTC. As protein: CASSLGGPEQYF.

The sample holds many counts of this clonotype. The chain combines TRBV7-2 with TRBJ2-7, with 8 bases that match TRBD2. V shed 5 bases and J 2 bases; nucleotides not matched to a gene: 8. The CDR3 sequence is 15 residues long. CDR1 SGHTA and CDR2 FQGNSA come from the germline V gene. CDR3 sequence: CASSQTGTSPYEQYF. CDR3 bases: TGTGCCAGCAGCCAAACAGGGACTAGTCCCTACGAGCAGTACTTC.

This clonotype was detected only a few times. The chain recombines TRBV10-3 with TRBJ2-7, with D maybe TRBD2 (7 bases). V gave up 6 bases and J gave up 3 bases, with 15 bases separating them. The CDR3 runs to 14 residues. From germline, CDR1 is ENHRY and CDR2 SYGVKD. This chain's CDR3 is CAISERDIRYEQYF. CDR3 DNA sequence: TGTGCCATCAGCGAGCGGGACATCCGCTACGAGCAGTACTTC.

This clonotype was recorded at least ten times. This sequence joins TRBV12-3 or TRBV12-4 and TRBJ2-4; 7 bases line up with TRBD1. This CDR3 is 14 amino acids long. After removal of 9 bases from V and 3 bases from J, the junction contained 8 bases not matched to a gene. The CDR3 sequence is CASQTGAGKNIQYF. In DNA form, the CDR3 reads TGTGCCAGTCAAACAGGGGCGGGCAAAAACATTCAGTACTTC.

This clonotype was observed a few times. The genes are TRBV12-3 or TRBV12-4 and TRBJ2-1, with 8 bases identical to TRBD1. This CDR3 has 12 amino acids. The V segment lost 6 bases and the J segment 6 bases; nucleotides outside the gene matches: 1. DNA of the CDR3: TGTGCCAGCAGGGACAGGGCCAATGAGCAGTTCTTC. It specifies CASRDRANEQFF.

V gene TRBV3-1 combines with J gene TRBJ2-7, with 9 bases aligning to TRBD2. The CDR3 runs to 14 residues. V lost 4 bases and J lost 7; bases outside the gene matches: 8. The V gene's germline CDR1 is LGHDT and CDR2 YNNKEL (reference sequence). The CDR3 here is CASSPVRSGREQYF. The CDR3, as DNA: TGTGCCAGCAGCCCCGTGAGGAGCGGGAGGGAGCAGTACTTC.

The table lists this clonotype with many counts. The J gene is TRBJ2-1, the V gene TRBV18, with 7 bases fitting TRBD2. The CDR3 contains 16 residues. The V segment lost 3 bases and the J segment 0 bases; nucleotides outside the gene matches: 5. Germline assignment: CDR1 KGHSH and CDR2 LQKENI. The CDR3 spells CASSPLAVSSYNEQFF. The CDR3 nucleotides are TGTGCCAGCTCACCTCTAGCGGTAAGCTCCTACAATGAGCAGTTCTTC.

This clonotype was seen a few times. Written as DNA, the CDR3 is TGTGCCAGCAGCCGGGTCGGGCCCCAGTACTTC. It specifies CASSRVGPQYF. The chain is built from TRBV28 and TRBJ2-5; D is uncertain. This CDR3 is built from 11 residues. Trimming left V 6 bases short and J 9 bases short, with 11 bases between. CDR1 and CDR2 from the germline V gene are MDHEN and SYDVKM.

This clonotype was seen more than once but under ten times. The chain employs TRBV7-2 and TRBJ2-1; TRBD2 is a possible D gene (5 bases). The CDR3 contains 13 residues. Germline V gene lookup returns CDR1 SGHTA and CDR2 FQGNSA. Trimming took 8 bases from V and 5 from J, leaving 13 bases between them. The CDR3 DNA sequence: TGTGCCAGCCGGAGGCGGGTCGACAATGAGCAGTTCTTC. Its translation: CASRRRVDNEQFF.

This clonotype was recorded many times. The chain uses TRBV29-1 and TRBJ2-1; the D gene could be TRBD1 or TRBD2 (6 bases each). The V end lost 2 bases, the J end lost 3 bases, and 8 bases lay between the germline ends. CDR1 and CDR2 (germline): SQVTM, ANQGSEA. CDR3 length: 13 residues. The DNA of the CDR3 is TGCAGCGTTGAACGGGGGCGCTACAATGAGCAGTTCTTC. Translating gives CSVERGRYNEQFF.

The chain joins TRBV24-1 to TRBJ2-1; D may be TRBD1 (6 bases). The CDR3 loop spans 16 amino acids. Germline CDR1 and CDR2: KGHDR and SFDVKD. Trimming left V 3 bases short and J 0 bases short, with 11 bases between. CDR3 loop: CATSDAGVSSYNEQFF. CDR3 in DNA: TGTGCCACCAGTGATGCAGGGGTAAGCTCCTACAATGAGCAGTTCTTC.

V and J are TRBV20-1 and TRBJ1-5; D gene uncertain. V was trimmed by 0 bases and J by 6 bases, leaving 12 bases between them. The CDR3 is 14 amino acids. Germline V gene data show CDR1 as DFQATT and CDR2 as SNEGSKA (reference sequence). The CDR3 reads CSARDGNLGQPQHF. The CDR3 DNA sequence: TGCAGTGCTAGAGATGGGAATCTGGGTCAGCCCCAGCATTTT.

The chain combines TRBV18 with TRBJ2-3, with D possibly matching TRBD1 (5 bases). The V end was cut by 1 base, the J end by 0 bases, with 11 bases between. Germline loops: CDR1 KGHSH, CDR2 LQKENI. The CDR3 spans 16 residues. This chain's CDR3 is CASSPLVSGSTDTQYF. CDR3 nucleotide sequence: TGTGCCAGCTCACCACTAGTGTCAGGGAGCACAGATACGCAGTATTTT.

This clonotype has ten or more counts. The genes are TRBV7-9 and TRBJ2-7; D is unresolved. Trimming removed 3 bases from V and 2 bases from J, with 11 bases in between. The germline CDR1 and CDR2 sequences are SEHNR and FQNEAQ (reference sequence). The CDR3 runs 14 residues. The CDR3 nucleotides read TGTGCCAGCAGCTTCCAGTCAACCGCCTACGAGCAGTACTTC. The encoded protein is CASSFQSTAYEQYF.